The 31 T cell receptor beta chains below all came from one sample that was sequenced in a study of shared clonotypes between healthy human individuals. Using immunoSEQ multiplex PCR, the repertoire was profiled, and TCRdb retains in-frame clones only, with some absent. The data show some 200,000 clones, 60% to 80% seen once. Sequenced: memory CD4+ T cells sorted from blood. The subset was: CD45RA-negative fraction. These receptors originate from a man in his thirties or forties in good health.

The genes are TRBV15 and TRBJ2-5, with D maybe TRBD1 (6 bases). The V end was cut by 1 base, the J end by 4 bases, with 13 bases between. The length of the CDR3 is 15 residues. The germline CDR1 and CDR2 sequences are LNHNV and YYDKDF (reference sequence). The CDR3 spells CATSRGQGMGETQYF. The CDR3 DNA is TGTGCCACCAGCAGAGGGCAGGGGATGGGAGAGACCCAGTACTTC.

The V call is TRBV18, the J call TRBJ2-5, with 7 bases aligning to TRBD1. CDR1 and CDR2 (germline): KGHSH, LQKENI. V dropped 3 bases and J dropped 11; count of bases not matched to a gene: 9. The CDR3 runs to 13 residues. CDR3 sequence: CASSPSDDRAQYF. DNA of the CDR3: TGTGCCAGCTCACCCTCGGACGACAGGGCTCAGTACTTC. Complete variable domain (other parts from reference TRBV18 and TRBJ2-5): NAGVMQNPRHLVRRRGQEARLRCSPMKGHSHVYWYRQLPEEGLKFMVYLQKENIIDESGMPKERFSAEFPKEGPSILRIQQVVRGDSAAYFCASSPSDDRAQYFGPGTRLLVL.

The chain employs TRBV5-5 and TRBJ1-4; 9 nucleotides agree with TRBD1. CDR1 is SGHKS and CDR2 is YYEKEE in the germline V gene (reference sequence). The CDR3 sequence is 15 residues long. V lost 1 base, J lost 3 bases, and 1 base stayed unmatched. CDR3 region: CASSLRQGANEKLFF. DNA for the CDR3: TGTGCCAGCAGCTTGAGACAGGGGGCTAATGAAAAACTGTTTTTT.

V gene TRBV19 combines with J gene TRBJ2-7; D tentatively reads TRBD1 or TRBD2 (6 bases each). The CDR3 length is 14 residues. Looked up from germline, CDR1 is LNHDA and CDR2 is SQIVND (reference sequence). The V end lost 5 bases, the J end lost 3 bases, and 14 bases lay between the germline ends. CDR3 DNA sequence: TGTGCCAGTAGTTCCGCCGGAGGGGGCTACGAGCAGTACTTC. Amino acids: CASSSAGGGYEQYF.

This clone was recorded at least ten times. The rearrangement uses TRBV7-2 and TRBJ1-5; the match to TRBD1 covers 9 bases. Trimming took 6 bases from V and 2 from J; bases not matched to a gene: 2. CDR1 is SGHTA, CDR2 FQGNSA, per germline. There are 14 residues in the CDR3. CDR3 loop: CASSRTGGNQPQHF. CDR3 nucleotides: TGTGCCAGCAGTCGGACAGGGGGCAATCAGCCCCAGCATTTT.

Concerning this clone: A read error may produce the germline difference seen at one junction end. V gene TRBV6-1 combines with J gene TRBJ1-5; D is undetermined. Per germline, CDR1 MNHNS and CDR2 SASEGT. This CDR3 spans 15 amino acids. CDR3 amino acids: CASSERGVSNQPQHF. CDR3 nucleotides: TGTGCCAGTAGTGAAAGAGGAGTTAGCAATCAGCCCCAGCATTTT.

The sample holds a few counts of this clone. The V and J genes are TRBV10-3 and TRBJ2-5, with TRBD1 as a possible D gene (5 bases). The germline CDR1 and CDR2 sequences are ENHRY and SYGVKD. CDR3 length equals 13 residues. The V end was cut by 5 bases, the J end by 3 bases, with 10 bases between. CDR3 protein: CAISITGEETQYF. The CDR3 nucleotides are TGTGCCATCAGTATAACAGGCGAAGAGACCCAGTACTTC.

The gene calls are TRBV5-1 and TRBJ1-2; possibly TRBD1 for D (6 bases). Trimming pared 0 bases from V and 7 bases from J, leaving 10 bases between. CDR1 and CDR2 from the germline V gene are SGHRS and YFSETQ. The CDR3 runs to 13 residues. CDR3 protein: CASSLDRGLGYTF. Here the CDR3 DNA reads TGCGCCAGCAGCTTGGACCGGGGGCTTGGCTACACCTTC.

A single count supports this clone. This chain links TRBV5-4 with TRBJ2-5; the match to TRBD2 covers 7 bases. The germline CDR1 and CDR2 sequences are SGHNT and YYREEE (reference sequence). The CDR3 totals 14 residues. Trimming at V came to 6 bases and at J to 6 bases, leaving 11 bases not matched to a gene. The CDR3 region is CASTPGREPKTQYF. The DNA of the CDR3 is TGTGCCAGCACCCCGGGGCGGGAGCCTAAGACCCAGTACTTC.

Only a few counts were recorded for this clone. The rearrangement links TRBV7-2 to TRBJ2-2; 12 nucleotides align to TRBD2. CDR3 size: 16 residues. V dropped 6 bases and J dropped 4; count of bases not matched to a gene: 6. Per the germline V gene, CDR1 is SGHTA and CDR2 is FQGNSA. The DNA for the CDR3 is TGTGCCAGCAGGAAACTAGCGGGAGGAACCACCGGGGAGCTGTTTTTT. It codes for CASRKLAGGTTGELFF.

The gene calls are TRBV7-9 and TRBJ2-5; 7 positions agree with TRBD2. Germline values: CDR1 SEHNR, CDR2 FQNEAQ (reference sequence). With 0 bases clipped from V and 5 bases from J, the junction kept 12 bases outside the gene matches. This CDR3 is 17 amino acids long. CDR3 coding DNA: TGTGCCAGCAGCTTAGCGCGCGGGAGCGGAGGGCGGGAGACCCAGTACTTC. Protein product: CASSLARGSGGRETQYF.

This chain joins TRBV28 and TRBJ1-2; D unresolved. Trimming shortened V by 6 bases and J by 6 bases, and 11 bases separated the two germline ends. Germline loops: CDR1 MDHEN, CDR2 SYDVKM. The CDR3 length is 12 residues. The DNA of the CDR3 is TGTGCCAGCAGCCCTCGGATAGATGGCTACACCTTC. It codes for CASSPRIDGYTF.

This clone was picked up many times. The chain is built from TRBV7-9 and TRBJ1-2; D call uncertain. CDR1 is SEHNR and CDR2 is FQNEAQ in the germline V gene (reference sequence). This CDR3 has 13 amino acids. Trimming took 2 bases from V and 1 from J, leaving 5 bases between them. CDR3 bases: TGTGCCAGCAGCTTAATGGGTAACTATGGCTACACCTTC. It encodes CASSLMGNYGYTF.

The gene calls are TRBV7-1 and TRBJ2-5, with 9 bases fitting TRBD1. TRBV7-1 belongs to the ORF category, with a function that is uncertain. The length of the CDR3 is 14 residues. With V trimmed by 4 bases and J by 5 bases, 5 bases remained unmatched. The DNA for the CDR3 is TGTGCCAGCAGCTTCGAGACAGGGGGGGAGACCCAGTACTTC. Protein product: CASSFETGGETQYF.

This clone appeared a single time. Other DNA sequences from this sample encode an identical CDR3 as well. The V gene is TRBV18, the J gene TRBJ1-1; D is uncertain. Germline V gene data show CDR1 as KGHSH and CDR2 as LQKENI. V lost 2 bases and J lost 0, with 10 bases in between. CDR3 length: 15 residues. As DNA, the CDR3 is TGTGCCAGCTCACCAAGTCTGGCAATGAACACTGAAGCTTTCTTT. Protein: CASSPSLAMNTEAFF.

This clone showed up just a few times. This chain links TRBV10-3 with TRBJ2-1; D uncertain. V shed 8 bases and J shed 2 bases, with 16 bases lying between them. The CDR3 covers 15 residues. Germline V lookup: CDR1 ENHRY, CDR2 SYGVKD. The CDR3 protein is CAISRWEPPYNEQFF. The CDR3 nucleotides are TGTGCCATCTCGAGGTGGGAACCCCCCTACAATGAGCAGTTCTTC.

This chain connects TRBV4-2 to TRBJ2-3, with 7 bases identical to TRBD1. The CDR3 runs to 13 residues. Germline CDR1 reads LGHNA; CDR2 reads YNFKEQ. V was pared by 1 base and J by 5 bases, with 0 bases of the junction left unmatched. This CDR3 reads CASSQGQGDTQYF. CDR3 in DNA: TGTGCCAGCAGCCAAGGACAGGGAGATACGCAGTATTTT.

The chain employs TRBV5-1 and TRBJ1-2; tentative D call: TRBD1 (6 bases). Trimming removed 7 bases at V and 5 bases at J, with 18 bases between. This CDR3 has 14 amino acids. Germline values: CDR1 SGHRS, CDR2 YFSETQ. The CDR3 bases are TGCGCCAGCGGACGTGGGGGCGAAGGTTATGGCTACACCTTC. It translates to CASGRGGEGYGYTF. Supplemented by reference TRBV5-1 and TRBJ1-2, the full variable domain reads KAGVTQTPRYLIKTRGQQVTLSCSPISGHRSVSWYQQTPGQGLQFLFEYFSETQRNKGNFPGRFSGRQFSNSRSEMNVSTLELGDSALYLCASGRGGEGYGYTFGSGTRLTVV.

In DNA, the CDR3 is TGCGCCAGCAGAGGTATAGCGGGGGCCTACGAGCAGTACTTC. Translation: CASRGIAGAYEQYF. This chain uses TRBV10-1 with TRBJ2-7; TRBD2 aligns across 9 bases. V shed 6 bases, J shed 2 bases, and the junction held 5 bases outside the gene matches. Germline V gives CDR1 WNHNN, CDR2 SYGVQD (reference sequence). This CDR3 comprises 14 residues.

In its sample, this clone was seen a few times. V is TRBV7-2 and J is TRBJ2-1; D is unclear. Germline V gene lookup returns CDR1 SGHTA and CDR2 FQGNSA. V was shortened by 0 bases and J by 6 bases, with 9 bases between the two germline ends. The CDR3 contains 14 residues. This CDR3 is CASSLALQSNEQFF. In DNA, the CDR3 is TGTGCCAGCAGCTTAGCGTTGCAGAGCAATGAGCAGTTCTTC.

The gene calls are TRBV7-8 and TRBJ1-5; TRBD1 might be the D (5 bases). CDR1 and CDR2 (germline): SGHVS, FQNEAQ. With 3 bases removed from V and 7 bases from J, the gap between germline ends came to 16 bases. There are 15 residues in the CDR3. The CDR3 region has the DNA TGTGCCAGCAGCTTTGATACAGGATCTCGGCAGCCCCAGCATTTT. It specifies CASSFDTGSRQPQHF.

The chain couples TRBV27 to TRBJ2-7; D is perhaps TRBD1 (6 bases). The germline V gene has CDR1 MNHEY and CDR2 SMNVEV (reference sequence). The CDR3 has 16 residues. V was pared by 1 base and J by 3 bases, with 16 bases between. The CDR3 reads CASSLLTGIGLYEQYF. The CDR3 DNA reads TGTGCCAGCAGTTTATTGACAGGCATTGGGCTCTACGAGCAGTACTTC.

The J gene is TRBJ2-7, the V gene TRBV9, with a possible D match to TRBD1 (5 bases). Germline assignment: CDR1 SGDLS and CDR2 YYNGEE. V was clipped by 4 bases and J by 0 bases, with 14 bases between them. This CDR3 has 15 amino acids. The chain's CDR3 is CASSPSAGHSYEQYF. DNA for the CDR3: TGTGCCAGCAGCCCCTCCGCAGGACACTCCTACGAGCAGTACTTC. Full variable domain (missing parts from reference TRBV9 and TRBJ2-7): DSGVTQTPKHLITATGQRVTLRCSPRSGDLSVYWYQQSLDQGLQFLIQYYNGEERAKGNILERFSAQQFPDLHSELNLSSLELGDSALYFCASSPSAGHSYEQYFGPGTRLTVT.

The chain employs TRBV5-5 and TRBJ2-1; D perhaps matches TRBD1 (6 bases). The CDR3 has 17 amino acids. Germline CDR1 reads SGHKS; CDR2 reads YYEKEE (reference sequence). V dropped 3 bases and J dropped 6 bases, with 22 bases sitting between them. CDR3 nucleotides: TGTGCCAGCAGCTCCGCCGGGACATCCCTGAGGGGCAATGAGCAGTTCTTC. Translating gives CASSSAGTSLRGNEQFF.

In DNA form, the CDR3 reads TGTGCCAGCAGCCCGTTGGCGGGAGTAAGTGATGAGCAGTTCTTC. It yields the protein CASSPLAGVSDEQFF. This rearrangement joins TRBV5-5 to TRBJ2-1; TRBD2 matches 7 bases. In germline, CDR1 is SGHKS, CDR2 YYEKEE (reference sequence). The CDR3 totals 15 residues. Trimming removed 4 bases from V and 8 bases from J; junction bases left unmatched: 12.

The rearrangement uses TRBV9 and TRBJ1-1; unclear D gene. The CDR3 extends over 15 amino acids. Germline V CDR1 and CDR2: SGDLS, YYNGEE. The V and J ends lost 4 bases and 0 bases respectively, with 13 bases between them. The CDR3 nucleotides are TGTGCCAGCAGCACCTATACCGGGTTGAACACTGAAGCTTTCTTT. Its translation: CASSTYTGLNTEAFF.

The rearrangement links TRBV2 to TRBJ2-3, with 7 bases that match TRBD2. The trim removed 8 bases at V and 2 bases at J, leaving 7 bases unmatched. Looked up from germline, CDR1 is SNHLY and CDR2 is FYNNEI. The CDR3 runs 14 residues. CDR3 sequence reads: CASSGLAVTDTQYF. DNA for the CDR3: TGTGCCAGCTCCGGGCTAGCGGTCACAGATACGCAGTATTTT.

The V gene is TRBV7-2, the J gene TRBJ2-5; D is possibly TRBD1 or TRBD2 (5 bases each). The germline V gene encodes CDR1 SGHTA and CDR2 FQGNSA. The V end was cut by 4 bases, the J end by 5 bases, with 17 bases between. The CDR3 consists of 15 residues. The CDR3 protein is CASSSGWGLGETQYF. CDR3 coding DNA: TGTGCCAGCAGCTCGGGGTGGGGGTTGGGGGAGACCCAGTACTTC.

CDR3 in DNA: TGTGCCAGCTCACCATCCCCACTGCGGGCTGGTTCCTACGAGCAGTACTTC. Translated: CASSPSPLRAGSYEQYF. The chain joins TRBV18 to TRBJ2-7, with TRBD2 as a possible D gene (5 bases). Germline lookup yields CDR1 KGHSH and CDR2 LQKENI. The ends were cut back, 2 bases at V and 1 base at J, with 18 bases in the middle. The CDR3 runs 17 residues.

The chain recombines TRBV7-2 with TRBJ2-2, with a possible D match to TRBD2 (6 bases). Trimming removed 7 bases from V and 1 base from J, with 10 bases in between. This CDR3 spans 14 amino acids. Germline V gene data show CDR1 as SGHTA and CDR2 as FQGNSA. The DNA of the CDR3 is TGTGCCAGCACCCTGCGGGGGAACACCGGGGAGCTGTTTTTT. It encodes CASTLRGNTGELFF. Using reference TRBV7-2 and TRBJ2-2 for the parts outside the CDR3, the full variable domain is GAGVSQSPSNKVTEKGKDVELRCDPISGHTALYWYRQSLGQGLEFLIYFQGNSAPDKSGLPSDRFSAERTGGSVSTLTIQRTQQEDSAVYLCASTLRGNTGELFFGEGSRLTVL.

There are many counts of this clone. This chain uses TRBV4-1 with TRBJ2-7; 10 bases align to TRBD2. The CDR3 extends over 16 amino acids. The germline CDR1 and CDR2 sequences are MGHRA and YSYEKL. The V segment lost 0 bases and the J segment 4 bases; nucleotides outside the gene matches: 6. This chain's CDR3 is CASSQDLAGAGYEQYF. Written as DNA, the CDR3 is TGCGCCAGCAGCCAAGACCTAGCGGGAGCGGGATACGAGCAGTACTTC.